Listed here is a single T cell receptor beta chain. What it binds is not known. This entry belongs to a study of T cells after yellow fever vaccination. Study context: Low-cell-number fractions underwent preparation using SMART-Seq v4 Ultra Low Input.

TCRdb fed the 5' RACE reads into MiXCR, producing one record per CDR3 protein. The repertoire holds 620,000 or so distinct CDR3 sequences, around 12% seen once, with under 15% in the top ten. V lost 5 bases to trimming and J lost 8 bases; unmatched junction nucleotides: 9. CDR1 and CDR2 (germline): DFQATT, SNEGSKA (reference sequence). The CDR3 contains 13 residues. Overall study findings and caveats: The secondary T-cell response peaked on day 5, not day 15, but was weaker. Detected again after the booster were most primary-vaccination clones, at approximately 96% CD4 and approximately 87% CD8.

The sequencing used PBMCs, collected on the day of the yellow fever booster vaccination. The source of this sequence is a man aged 30-40 years who received the YFV17D yellow fever vaccine. The chain uses TRBV20-1 and TRBJ1-5, with 7 bases lining up with TRBD1. The CDR3 here is CSAWGGGAEPQHF. The CDR3 DNA reads as TGCAGTGCTTGGGGAGGGGGCGCGGAGCCCCAGCATTTT.